One sample yielded the 23 T cell receptor beta chains listed below, sequenced in a study of Ad26.COV2.S vaccination and SARS-CoV-2 variants. Using immunoSEQ multiplex PCR, the repertoire was profiled, and TCRdb retains in-frame clones only, with some absent. The repertoire has about 410,000 clones, 92% of them found once; the top ten carry roughly 1.7%. Treatment defined: some 19 received Ad26.COV2.S at low or high dose, single or two shots; about 5 received placebo; per-sample allocation not given. Repertoires come from day 63 after the first vaccine or placebo injection. Here the sequenced sample was peripheral blood, taken in a trial of Ad26.COV2.S vaccine versus placebo. The receptors originated from a person between 18 and 65 years old who received the Ad26.COV2.S COVID-19 vaccine or a placebo.

With regard to this clone: At one boundary the junction diverges from the germline segment, which might be a read error. The chain links TRBV5-4 to TRBJ1-2, with TRBD1 matching over 10 bases. This CDR3 comprises 14 residues. Germline V gives CDR1 SGHNT, CDR2 YYREEE (reference sequence). CDR3 region: CASSPDPGQGLSAF. The CDR3 nucleotides are TGTGCCAGCAGCCCGGACCCGGGACAGGGGTTATCGGCCTTC.

The chain uses TRBV7-2 and TRBJ1-4, with D perhaps TRBD1 (6 bases). This CDR3 is built from 15 residues. Looked up from germline, CDR1 is SGHTA and CDR2 is FQGNSA. Trimming shortened V by 4 bases and J by 1 base, and 10 bases separated the two germline ends. This CDR3 reads CASSSQGRTNEKLFF. CDR3 in DNA: TGTGCCAGCAGCTCCCAGGGGAGAACTAATGAAAAACTGTTTTTT.

Concerning this clone: Within the sample, other DNA sequences also encode this same CDR3. This sequence joins TRBV4-1 and TRBJ2-7; 9 nucleotides align to TRBD1. This CDR3 spans 14 amino acids. V dropped 4 bases and J dropped 3; count of bases not matched to a gene: 4. Germline V gene sequence: CDR1 MGHRA, CDR2 YSYEKL. CDR3 residues: CASSRRDRDYEQYF. CDR3 in DNA: TGCGCCAGCAGCCGCCGGGACAGGGACTACGAGCAGTACTTC.

The chain has TRBV5-6 and TRBJ2-2; possibly TRBD1 for D (6 bases). The V and J ends lost 4 bases and 1 base respectively, with 11 bases between them. This CDR3 is built from 15 residues. Germline V CDR1 and CDR2: SGHDT, YYEEEE. The CDR3 DNA sequence: TGTGCCAGCAGCCGGACCAGGGGGAACACCGGGGAGCTGTTTTTT. Its translation is CASSRTRGNTGELFF.

The chain combines TRBV19 with TRBJ2-6; D unclear. From germline, CDR1 is LNHDA and CDR2 SQIVND (reference sequence). Trimming left V 6 bases short and J 3 bases short, with 6 bases between. This CDR3 region has 13 residues. The chain's CDR3 is CASSPVGANVLTF. As DNA, the CDR3 is TGTGCCAGTAGCCCAGTTGGGGCCAACGTCCTGACTTTC. Complete variable domain (other parts from reference TRBV19 and TRBJ2-6): DGGITQSPKYLFRKEGQNVTLSCEQNLNHDAMYWYRQDPGQGLRLIYYSQIVNDFQKGDIAEGYSVSREKKESFPLTVTSAQKNPTAFYLCASSPVGANVLTFGAGSRLTVL.

The chain has TRBV7-2 and TRBJ2-3, with D perhaps TRBD1 or TRBD2 (6 bases each). This CDR3 spans 14 amino acids. The V and J ends lost 5 bases and 1 base respectively, with 10 bases between them. Germline CDR1 SGHTA, CDR2 FQGNSA. CDR3 residues: CASSPRGGTDTQYF. DNA of the CDR3: TGTGCCAGCAGCCCAAGGGGGGGCACAGATACGCAGTATTTT.

V is TRBV29-1 and J is TRBJ1-2; maybe TRBD1 (5 bases). The ends were cut back, 3 bases at V and 6 bases at J, with 8 bases in the middle. Germline V gene lookup returns CDR1 SQVTM and CDR2 ANQGSEA. The CDR3 contains 11 residues. This CDR3 is CSVDEGNGYTF. Written as DNA, the CDR3 is TGCAGCGTTGATGAGGGGAATGGCTACACCTTC.

The chain employs TRBV2 and TRBJ1-2, with TRBD1 as a possible D gene (5 bases). This CDR3 has 12 residues. V dropped 6 bases and J dropped 5 bases, with 10 bases sitting between them. Germline CDR1 reads SNHLY; CDR2 reads FYNNEI. CDR3 sequence reads: CASRIRTYGYTF. The CDR3 DNA is TGTGCCAGCAGAATACGGACATATGGCTACACCTTC.

This clone appeared once. This sequence joins TRBV30 and TRBJ1-2; no definite D call. The germline V gene encodes CDR1 GTSNPN and CDR2 SVGIG (reference sequence). The length of the CDR3 is 14 residues. The ends were cut back, 3 bases at V and 4 bases at J, with 15 bases in the middle. Written as DNA, the CDR3 is TGTGCCTGGAGCAAAAGCGCACAGACCTATGGCTACACCTTC. Its translation: CAWSKSAQTYGYTF.

The chain joins TRBV14 to TRBJ1-3, with unresolved D. Looked up from germline, CDR1 is SGHDN and CDR2 is FVKESK. The CDR3 length is 17 residues. Trimming pared 2 bases from V and 0 bases from J, leaving 14 bases between. The CDR3 DNA is TGTGCCAGCAGCCAAAACGGCCGCATCTACTCTGGAAACACCATATATTTT. Translating gives CASSQNGRIYSGNTIYF.

The chain has TRBV15 and TRBJ2-7; perhaps TRBD1 as D (6 bases). The CDR3 length is 17 residues. Trimming pared 1 base from V and 0 bases from J, leaving 16 bases between. Germline V gene sequence: CDR1 LNHNV, CDR2 YYDKDF (reference sequence). The CDR3 region is CATSRGQGQLSSYEQYF. CDR3 bases: TGTGCCACCAGCAGAGGGCAGGGGCAATTGAGCTCCTACGAGCAGTACTTC.

The rearrangement joins TRBV7-9 to TRBJ2-1, with 7 bases identical to TRBD1. Germline V gene data show CDR1 as SEHNR and CDR2 as FQNEAQ (reference sequence). Losses at the gene ends were 5 bases for V and 4 bases for J; bases not matched to a gene: 5. The CDR3 totals 14 residues. The CDR3 DNA is TGTGCCAGCAGCCCCGGGACAGCATACAATGAGCAGTTCTTC. It codes for CASSPGTAYNEQFF.

The J gene is TRBJ1-4, the V gene TRBV28, with D perhaps TRBD1 (6 bases). Trimming removed 4 bases from V and 8 bases from J, with 14 bases in between. CDR1 is MDHEN, CDR2 SYDVKM, per germline. This CDR3 has 14 amino acids. The CDR3 DNA is TGTGCCAGCAGTTGGGGGGGCTCTGGGGAAAAACTGTTTTTT. It codes for CASSWGGSGEKLFF. The full variable domain, in which reference TRBV28 and TRBJ1-4 provide the parts outside the CDR3, is DVKVTQSSRYLVKRTGEKVFLECVQDMDHENMFWYRQDPGLGLRLIYFSYDVKMKEKGDIPEGYSVSREKKERFSLILESASTNQTSMYLCASSWGGSGEKLFFGSGTQLSVL.

The rearrangement links TRBV9 to TRBJ2-2, with no clear D. The V end lost 0 bases, the J end lost 3 bases, and 6 bases lay between the germline ends. This CDR3 has 14 residues. Germline CDR1 SGDLS, CDR2 YYNGEE. The CDR3 region is CASSVGDHTGELFF. The CDR3 DNA follows: TGTGCCAGCAGCGTAGGGGATCACACCGGGGAGCTGTTTTTT.

The CDR3 protein is CASSPPWGEDTQYF. The CDR3 DNA sequence: TGCGCCAGCAGCCCCCCATGGGGGGAAGATACGCAGTATTTT. The chain recombines TRBV5-1 with TRBJ2-3; D possibly corresponds to TRBD2 (6 bases). Germline V gives CDR1 SGHRS, CDR2 YFSETQ. V lost 4 bases and J lost 5, with 14 bases in between. CDR3 length: 14 residues.

The rearrangement uses TRBV7-9 and TRBJ2-5, with 9 bases lining up with TRBD1. This CDR3 has 16 residues. Germline V gene lookup returns CDR1 SEHNR and CDR2 FQNEAQ (reference sequence). The ends lost 5 bases at V and 2 bases at J; junction bases unmatched: 9. This CDR3 reads CASSPTGGSLQETQYF. As DNA, the CDR3 is TGTGCCAGCAGCCCCACAGGGGGCTCCCTTCAAGAGACCCAGTACTTC.

The chain employs TRBV5-6 and TRBJ1-2; maybe TRBD1 (6 bases). The length of the CDR3 is 19 residues. V gave up 2 bases and J gave up 7 bases, with 30 bases separating them. Germline loops: CDR1 SGHDT, CDR2 YYEEEE. DNA for the CDR3: TGTGCCAGCAGCTTAAATCGACGGGCAGGGCCTCTCCAGGGGAGTGGCTACACCTTC. Its translation is CASSLNRRAGPLQGSGYTF.

This rearrangement joins TRBV7-6 to TRBJ1-2, with 7 bases fitting TRBD1. In germline, CDR1 is SGHVS, CDR2 FNYEAQ. The junction had 13 bases not matched to a gene; V was cut back by 5 bases and J by 4 bases. CDR3 length: 16 amino acids. This CDR3 reads CASSPNPGQSLYGYTF. In DNA, the CDR3 is TGTGCCAGCAGCCCAAACCCGGGACAGAGTCTCTATGGCTACACCTTC.

The chain combines TRBV3-1 (or the pseudogene TRBV3-2) with TRBJ2-7; tentatively, D is TRBD1 or TRBD2 (5 bases each). Germline V gene sequence: CDR1 LGHDT, CDR2 YNNKEL (reference sequence). This CDR3 is 16 amino acids long. The V end was cut by 1 base, the J end by 9 bases, with 22 bases between. DNA for the CDR3: TGTGCCAGCAGCCAAGTGGGGGAAGGCAGGGCCGAGAGGCAGTACTTC. It encodes CASSQVGEGRAERQYF.

This clone was detected once. The chain recombines TRBV3-1 (or the pseudogene TRBV3-2) with TRBJ2-3, with 8 bases identical to TRBD2. The CDR3 is 15 amino acids. The V gene's germline CDR1 is LGHDT and CDR2 YNNKEL (reference sequence). V lost 5 bases to trimming and J lost 2 bases; unmatched junction nucleotides: 6. CDR3 sequence: CASSDKRGPTDTQYF. The DNA for the CDR3 is TGTGCCAGCAGCGACAAGCGGGGGCCCACAGATACGCAGTATTTT.

The table lists this clone with a count of one. This chain uses TRBV5-1 with TRBJ1-1; D perhaps matches TRBD1 (5 bases). Germline CDR1 SGHRS, CDR2 YFSETQ. V was trimmed by 1 base and J by 2 bases, leaving 15 bases between them. There are 16 residues in the CDR3. As DNA, the CDR3 is TGCGCCAGCAGCTTGACTGGCCCAGGGTTTAACACTGAAGCTTTCTTT. It yields the protein CASSLTGPGFNTEAFF. The variable domain in full, completed from reference TRBV5-1 and TRBJ1-1, reads KAGVTQTPRYLIKTRGQQVTLSCSPISGHRSVSWYQQTPGQGLQFLFEYFSETQRNKGNFPGRFSGRQFSNSRSEMNVSTLELGDSALYLCASSLTGPGFNTEAFFGQGTRLTVV.

In DNA form, the CDR3 reads TGTGCTAGTGGTCGGGACAGTGAAGCTTTCTTT. This codes for CASGRDSEAFF. This chain links TRBV12-5 with TRBJ1-1; 7 bases are a match to TRBD1. CDR1 is LGHNT, CDR2 FRNRAP, per germline. The V gene end was trimmed by 5 bases and the J gene end by 7 bases; junction bases not matched to a gene: 1. The CDR3 totals 11 residues.

This chain links TRBV25-1 with TRBJ2-5; TRBD2 is a possible D gene (6 bases). V lost 1 base and J lost 5, with 17 bases in between. The CDR3 consists of 16 residues. The germline gives CDR1 MGHDK, CDR2 SYGVNS. This CDR3 is CASSEWPRRGGETQYF. The CDR3 DNA follows: TGTGCCAGCAGTGAATGGCCGCGGAGGGGCGGGGAGACCCAGTACTTC.